The T cell receptor beta chain under discussion was sequenced for a study of Ad26.COV2.S vaccination and SARS-CoV-2 variants. On the study more broadly: Doses of Ad26.COV2.S were injected into muscle once or twice, 56 days apart.

V shed 3 bases, J shed 1 base, and the junction held 3 bases outside the gene matches. The CDR3 extends over 15 amino acids. CDR1 is KGHSH, CDR2 LQKENI, per germline. Repertoires were generated with immunoSEQ multiplex PCR, while TCRdb's copy carries only in-frame clones and drops some. The sample carries some 250,000 clones, 88% recorded once. Treatment here: around 19 received Ad26.COV2.S at low or high dose, single or two shots; 5 received placebo; per-sample allocation not given. The samples date from day 63 after the first vaccine or placebo injection. An adult of 18-55 years in Boston served as donor.

Sequencing used peripheral blood, obtained in a trial of Ad26.COV2.S vaccine versus placebo. The V call is TRBV18, the J call TRBJ2-7; 10 bases are shared with TRBD1. This TCR was sampled from a person between 18 and 65 years old who received the Ad26.COV2.S COVID-19 vaccine or a placebo. CDR3 sequence (DNA): TGTGCCAGCTCACCCGACAGGGGGCGATCCTACGAGCAGTACTTC. This sequence encodes CASSPDRGRSYEQYF.